This T cell receptor (beta chain) derives from a study of CD8+CD57+ T cells in acquired aplastic anemia. V was clipped by 6 bases and J by 6 bases, with 15 bases between them. This CDR3 is built from 15 residues. Germline lookup yields CDR1 SNHLY and CDR2 FYNNEI. For CDR3 and TCR beta VDJ profiling, genomic DNA was the template used. MiXCR was run by TCRdb on the reads, yielding one entry per CDR3 protein. The sample yields 33,000 or so distinct CDR3 sequences, 76% seen once. This receptor was obtained from a human donor in good health, serving as a control. The sequencing sample was made of sorted CD4+, CD8+, or CD8+CD57+ T cells (not recorded which) from PBMCs. The rearrangement links TRBV2 to TRBJ1-6, with a possible D match to TRBD1 (6 bases). CDR3 bases: TGTGCCAGCAGCGTTGCTAAGGGGGGTAATTCACCCCTCCACTTT. The encoded protein is CASSVAKGGNSPLHF.